This TCR beta chain was identified in a study of shared clonotypes between healthy human individuals. Overall study findings and caveats: Clonotype sharing among donors likely depends on sequencing depth. In general, naive subsets displayed greater estimated richness than memory subsets did.

Note on this clone: Antigen: not known.

The germline V gene encodes CDR1 SQVTM and CDR2 ANQGSEA. The CDR3 totals 15 residues. After removal of 6 bases from V and 2 bases from J, the junction contained 10 bases not matched to a gene. Clones were read by immunoSEQ multiplex PCR, and TCRdb kept only the in-frame ones, dropping some. The sample records 750,000 to 1,000,000 clones, 92% being singletons. The naive CD8 population came from CD45RO-negative cells selected for CCR7, without terminally differentiated effector memory CD45RA+ cells. The sample taken for sequencing was naive CD8+ T cells sorted from blood. The origin of this receptor is a man aged 25 to 40 in good health. The chain joins TRBV29-1 to TRBJ2-5, with 9 bases that match TRBD2. CDR3 sequence reads: CSVAIGLALQETQYF. The CDR3 nucleotides read TGCAGCGTGGCAATTGGACTAGCGTTACAAGAGACCCAGTACTTC.